This T cell receptor beta chain is drawn from a study of CD8 T cells in ankylosing spondylitis. Whole-study results and caveats: Disease-linked clones proved CD8+ and comparatively uncommon in peripheral blood. Within ankylosing spondylitis blood, a TCR beta motif made up of under 10 highly homologous variants appeared to be characteristic.

The CDR3 sequence is 15 residues long. V lost 10 bases to trimming and J lost 8 bases, with 23 bases between them. Germline V gives CDR1 MNHNS, CDR2 SASEGT. MiXCR, run by TCRdb on the 5' RACE reads, gives a single entry per CDR3 protein. The table has roughly 670,000 distinct CDR3 sequences, roughly 20% seen once; the top ten hold roughly a fifth. This clonotype has just a few counts. Its antigen is not known. Sequencing was done on a sample of blood, either unsorted or a sorted T cell fraction (not recorded which). This TCR was recovered from a male donor with ankylosing spondylitis. The chain recombines TRBV6-1 with TRBJ1-4; tentative D call: TRBD1 (6 bases). The CDR3, as DNA: TGTGCCACCCACCCGCCGGGGGGCGAGAAAGAAAAACTGTTTTTT. Protein: CATHPPGGEKEKLFF.